Following are 31 T cell receptor beta chains from one sample sequenced in a study of blood T cell repertoires in COVID-19. Only in-frame clones appear in the TCRdb table, and some are missing; sequencing was by immunoSEQ multiplex PCR. The profile shows 120,000 or so clones, 75% to 90% of them singletons. The sample was peripheral blood. The receptors shown here come from a man aged 40-55 years with acute or convalescent COVID-19.

The chain employs TRBV5-4 and TRBJ2-1; 14 bases align to TRBD2. With 2 bases clipped from V and 3 bases from J, the junction kept 1 base outside the gene matches. This CDR3 has 16 residues. Germline CDR1 SGHNT, CDR2 YYREEE (reference sequence). The DNA of the CDR3 is TGTGCCAGCAGCTTAGGGACTAGCGGGGGCTACAATGAGCAGTTCTTC. It translates to CASSLGTSGGYNEQFF.

This sequence joins TRBV5-6 and TRBJ1-1; 7 nucleotides align to TRBD1. Per the germline V gene, CDR1 is SGHDT and CDR2 is YYEEEE. This CDR3 is built from 13 residues. With V trimmed by 0 bases and J by 9 bases, 5 bases remained unmatched. Here the CDR3 DNA reads TGTGCCAGCAGCTTGGCGGGGGACAGCCAAGCTTTCTTT. This encodes CASSLAGDSQAFF.

The chain recombines TRBV9 with TRBJ2-1; 7 bases match TRBD1. CDR3 length equals 16 residues. V lost 0 bases to trimming and J lost 9 bases; unmatched junction nucleotides: 12. The germline V gene encodes CDR1 SGDLS and CDR2 YYNGEE. DNA of the CDR3: TGTGCCAGCAGCGTAGAGGGGGCCGTTGGGGCCGCTGAGCAGTTCTTC. Its translation: CASSVEGAVGAAEQFF.

The sample holds a few counts of this clone. The V call is TRBV10-2, the J call TRBJ1-1, with 7 bases fitting TRBD1. This CDR3 spans 15 amino acids. The J segment lost 3 bases and the V segment lost 0 bases, leaving 4 bases of the junction unmatched. Germline CDR1 and CDR2: WSHSY and SAAADI. The CDR3 sequence is CASSESGQIHTEAFF. CDR3 nucleotides: TGCGCCAGCAGTGAGTCGGGACAGATCCACACTGAAGCTTTCTTT.

This sequence joins TRBV30 and TRBJ1-1; D is unresolved. V lost 0 bases and J 5 bases, leaving 13 bases between the germline ends. The CDR3 runs to 14 residues. Per the germline V gene, CDR1 is GTSNPN and CDR2 is SVGIG (reference sequence). This CDR3 is CAWSVEGDRTEAFF. The CDR3 nucleotides read TGTGCCTGGAGTGTTGAAGGAGATCGGACTGAAGCTTTCTTT.

This rearrangement joins TRBV19 to TRBJ1-4; weak D call: TRBD1 (5 bases). The CDR3 is made up of 13 amino acids. V was trimmed by 11 bases and J by 0 bases, leaving 10 bases between them. In germline, CDR1 is LNHDA, CDR2 SQIVND (reference sequence). CDR3 in DNA: TGTGCCCCACAGGCCCCAACTAATGAAAAACTGTTTTTT. It is translated as CAPQAPTNEKLFF. Based on the CDR3 plus reference TRBV19 and TRBJ1-4, the full variable domain is DGGITQSPKYLFRKEGQNVTLSCEQNLNHDAMYWYRQDPGQGLRLIYYSQIVNDFQKGDIAEGYSVSREKKESFPLTVTSAQKNPTAFYLCAPQAPTNEKLFFGSGTQLSVL.

V gene TRBV3-1 (or the pseudogene TRBV3-2) combines with J gene TRBJ1-1; D gene unclear. V lost 4 bases, J lost 3 bases, and 9 bases lay in between. CDR3 length: 13 residues. Germline assignment: CDR1 LGHDT and CDR2 YNNKEL (reference sequence). CDR3 bases: TGTGCCAGCAGCCGGCGGGATGACACTGAAGCTTTCTTT. Translated: CASSRRDDTEAFF.

This sequence joins TRBV7-9 and TRBJ2-5, with 8 bases fitting TRBD2. V trimming: 5 bases; J trimming: 5 bases; junction bases outside the gene matches: 4. Germline-derived CDR1 and CDR2 are SEHNR and FQNEAQ (reference sequence). The length of the CDR3 is 13 residues. CDR3 bases: TGTGCCAGCAGCCGGAGCGGGAGCGAGACCCAGTACTTC. Translating it yields CASSRSGSETQYF.

The chain combines TRBV19 with TRBJ1-2; 9 positions match TRBD1. The CDR3 runs to 17 residues. Per germline, CDR1 LNHDA and CDR2 SQIVND (reference sequence). V shed 9 bases and J 4 bases; nucleotides not matched to a gene: 18. CDR3 region: CASYTSGTGSPSYGYTF. The CDR3 nucleotides are TGTGCCAGCTACACCTCCGGGACAGGGAGCCCCTCCTATGGCTACACCTTC. The full variable domain, in which reference TRBV19 and TRBJ1-2 provide the parts outside the CDR3, is DGGITQSPKYLFRKEGQNVTLSCEQNLNHDAMYWYRQDPGQGLRLIYYSQIVNDFQKGDIAEGYSVSREKKESFPLTVTSAQKNPTAFYLCASYTSGTGSPSYGYTFGSGTRLTVV.

This clone was seen only once. The chain joins TRBV15 to TRBJ1-5, with D perhaps TRBD1 (5 bases). V lost 0 bases to trimming and J lost 3 bases, with 9 bases between them. Germline CDR1 and CDR2: LNHNV and YYDKDF (reference sequence). This CDR3 has 15 residues. CDR3 residues: CATSRDEGANQPQHF. For the CDR3, the DNA is TGTGCCACCAGCAGAGATGAAGGGGCCAATCAGCCCCAGCATTTT.

The chain is built from TRBV19 and TRBJ2-3; maybe TRBD1 (6 bases). Germline loops: CDR1 LNHDA, CDR2 SQIVND (reference sequence). The CDR3 sequence is 17 residues long. Trimming cost V 0 bases and J 1 base, with 14 bases left between them. The CDR3, as DNA: TGTGCCAGTAGTATAGATCCTACAGGGATCGGCACAGATACGCAGTATTTT. Amino acid sequence: CASSIDPTGIGTDTQYF.

This clone has just one count. The rearrangement links TRBV4-2 to TRBJ2-1, with D possibly matching TRBD2 (6 bases). The germline CDR1 and CDR2 sequences are LGHNA and YNFKEQ. Trimming pared 1 base from V and 6 bases from J, leaving 16 bases between. This CDR3 contains 16 residues. The CDR3 sequence is CASSQGVEGGVNEQFF. As DNA, the CDR3 is TGTGCCAGCAGCCAAGGGGTGGAGGGTGGGGTCAATGAGCAGTTCTTC.

The sample holds a few counts of this clone. This chain links TRBV3-1 (or the pseudogene TRBV3-2) with TRBJ1-6; the D is unclear. CDR3 length: 13 residues. Germline V gene sequence: CDR1 LGHDT, CDR2 YNNKEL (reference sequence). V gave up 5 bases and J gave up 7 bases, with 9 bases separating them. The CDR3 spells CASSFRQNSPLHF. DNA for the CDR3: TGTGCCAGCAGCTTCCGACAAAATTCACCCCTCCACTTT.

The V call is TRBV3-1 (or the pseudogene TRBV3-2), the J call TRBJ2-1; the match to TRBD2 covers 13 bases. V lost 1 base, J lost 8 bases, and 8 bases stayed unmatched. The CDR3 contains 17 residues. The germline CDR1 and CDR2 sequences are LGHDT and YNNKEL (reference sequence). The CDR3 DNA reads as TGTGCCAGCAGCCAAGCAATGGGACTAGCGGGATTCGATGAGCAGTTCTTC. It translates to CASSQAMGLAGFDEQFF.

The rearrangement links TRBV11-2 to TRBJ2-7; TRBD1 matches 8 bases. This CDR3 comprises 17 residues. With V trimmed by 5 bases and J by 0 bases, 12 bases remained unmatched. Germline assignment: CDR1 SGHAT and CDR2 FQNNGV. The CDR3 protein is CASSAINRGASSYEQYF. The CDR3, as DNA: TGTGCCAGCAGCGCAATCAACAGGGGGGCTAGCTCCTACGAGCAGTACTTC.

The chain has TRBV27 and TRBJ2-1; maybe TRBD2 (6 bases). Trimming took off 4 bases at V and 3 bases at J, with 10 bases between the two ends. Per the germline V gene, CDR1 is MNHEY and CDR2 is SMNVEV (reference sequence). The CDR3 runs 14 residues. CDR3 amino acids: CASSSGLLYNEQFF. In nucleotides, the CDR3 is TGTGCCAGCAGTTCTGGACTACTCTACAATGAGCAGTTCTTC.

The chain joins TRBV21-1 to TRBJ2-2; the table's TRBD1 call for D was not verified on the DNA. TRBV21-1 is marked as a pseudogene. CDR3 size: 17 residues. The CDR3 DNA reads TGTGCCAGCAGCAAGGGACACCGAAACCGACCCACCGGGGAGCTGTTTTTT. Translation gives CASSKGHRNRPTGELFF.

This clone occurred a few times. V usage is TRBV10-2 and J usage is TRBJ1-2, with 9 bases aligning to TRBD1. J was trimmed by 0 bases and V by 6 bases; bases with no gene match: 5. Germline CDR1 is WSHSY and CDR2 is SAAADI. This CDR3 comprises 15 residues. The CDR3 spells CASSAGTGSNYGYTF. CDR3 nucleotides: TGCGCCAGCAGCGCCGGGACAGGGTCTAACTATGGCTACACCTTC.

Here the CDR3 reads CASSQSQGQAYGYTF. The CDR3 DNA is TGTGCCAGCAGCCAATCCCAGGGACAGGCCTATGGCTACACCTTC. The gene calls are TRBV5-4 and TRBJ1-2, with 8 bases matching TRBD1. The CDR3 is made up of 15 amino acids. Germline V gene sequence: CDR1 SGHNT, CDR2 YYREEE (reference sequence). The ends lost 4 bases at V and 4 bases at J; junction bases unmatched: 9.

The chain joins TRBV11-1 to TRBJ1-2; D may be TRBD1 (5 bases). Trimming took 5 bases from V and 7 from J, leaving 14 bases between them. In germline, CDR1 is SGHAT, CDR2 FQDESV (reference sequence). The CDR3 sequence is 13 residues long. The CDR3 here is CASSPGSLRGYTF. The CDR3 nucleotides read TGTGCCAGCAGCCCAGGGTCCCTCCGTGGCTACACCTTC.

The chain carries TRBV5-8 and TRBJ2-7, with 7 bases fitting TRBD1. Germline lookup yields CDR1 SGHTS and CDR2 YDEGEE. This CDR3 spans 16 amino acids. The trim removed 0 bases at V and 2 bases at J, leaving 8 bases unmatched. The CDR3 region is CASSLEVLGQTYEQYF. Written as DNA, the CDR3 is TGTGCCAGCAGCTTGGAGGTCCTGGGACAGACCTACGAGCAGTACTTC.

The rearrangement uses TRBV5-1 and TRBJ1-1, with 7 nucleotides matching TRBD1. The CDR3 is 14 residues long. Germline V CDR1 and CDR2: SGHRS, YFSETQ. Germline trimming cut 5 bases from V and 5 bases from J; bases unmatched to any gene: 9. For the CDR3, the DNA is TGCGCCAGCAGTAATAAACAGGGGACAACTGAAGCTTTCTTT. This encodes CASSNKQGTTEAFF.

The chain has TRBV5-1 and TRBJ2-2, with a possible D match to TRBD1 (6 bases). The CDR3 extends over 14 amino acids. The V end was cut by 4 bases, the J end by 5 bases, with 12 bases between. The germline V gene has CDR1 SGHRS and CDR2 YFSETQ. The CDR3 sequence: CASSPLGATGELFF. The DNA for the CDR3 is TGCGCCAGCAGCCCCTTGGGGGCTACCGGGGAGCTGTTTTTT.

This chain uses TRBV5-4 with TRBJ1-2, with D perhaps TRBD1 (5 bases). The length of the CDR3 is 15 residues. V was shortened by 3 bases and J by 4 bases, with 16 bases between the two germline ends. CDR1 is SGHNT and CDR2 is YYREEE in the germline V gene (reference sequence). The CDR3 nucleotides are TGTGCCAGCAGCTCAGCGGGTGTGGGGGGCTATGGCTACACCTTC. It codes for CASSSAGVGGYGYTF.

The CDR3 DNA is TGTGCCAGTAGTATAAGGGGAGGTACCGGGGAGCTGTTTTTT. Translation: CASSIRGGTGELFF. The chain employs TRBV19 and TRBJ2-2; possible D gene TRBD2, 6 bases. V lost 2 bases, J lost 5 bases, and 9 bases lay in between. The germline CDR1 and CDR2 sequences are LNHDA and SQIVND (reference sequence). The CDR3 has 14 amino acids.

This clone was counted at least ten times. The chain uses TRBV5-4 and TRBJ1-2; 7 nucleotides align to TRBD1. Germline loops: CDR1 SGHNT, CDR2 YYREEE (reference sequence). This CDR3 contains 17 residues. After removal of 3 bases from V and 4 bases from J, the junction contained 15 bases not matched to a gene. The CDR3, as DNA: TGTGCCAGCAGCTCCCCCCTAGGGGGCCTTTTTGGCTATGGCTACACCTTC. This codes for CASSSPLGGLFGYGYTF.

This clone was counted only a few times. V is TRBV9 and J is TRBJ2-2, with 7 bases identical to TRBD2. Per the germline V gene, CDR1 is SGDLS and CDR2 is YYNGEE. CDR3 length: 16 residues. V shed 3 bases and J 0 bases; nucleotides not matched to a gene: 5. CDR3 protein: CASSAQRDSNTGELFF. The CDR3 DNA reads as TGTGCCAGCAGCGCTCAGCGGGACTCGAACACCGGGGAGCTGTTTTTT.

On this clone: Other DNA sequences from this sample encode an identical CDR3 as well. The CDR3 DNA is TGTGCCAGCAGCACCGGGGGGGGCTACACCTTC. Amino acids: CASSTGGGYTF. The V and J genes are TRBV6-5 and TRBJ1-2, with a possible D match to TRBD1 (5 bases). Germline loops: CDR1 MNHEY, CDR2 SVGAGI. The CDR3 length is 11 residues. Trimming stripped 6 bases from V and 8 bases from J, with 10 bases between.

The V gene is TRBV27, the J gene TRBJ2-4; 9 nucleotides match TRBD1. This CDR3 contains 16 residues. Trimming cost V 0 bases and J 6 bases; bases outside gene matches: 6. Germline lookup yields CDR1 MNHEY and CDR2 SMNVEV (reference sequence). CDR3 nucleotide sequence: TGTGCCAGCAGTTTATCTCGGACAGGGGCTGTAAACATTCAGTACTTC. This translates into CASSLSRTGAVNIQYF.

The chain is built from TRBV28 and TRBJ1-5; D is unresolved. The CDR3 sequence is 14 residues long. Germline assignment: CDR1 MDHEN and CDR2 SYDVKM. The ends were cut back, 2 bases at V and 0 bases at J, with 5 bases in the middle. In nucleotides, the CDR3 is TGTGCCAGCAGTTTACGGGATAGCAATCAGCCCCAGCATTTT. Its protein is CASSLRDSNQPQHF.

V is TRBV30 and J is TRBJ1-2, with D maybe TRBD1 (6 bases). The CDR3 contains 13 residues. Germline V gene lookup returns CDR1 GTSNPN and CDR2 SVGIG (reference sequence). V gave up 3 bases and J gave up 2 bases, with 10 bases separating them. CDR3 sequence reads: CAWRGAQNYGYTF. CDR3 nucleotide sequence: TGTGCCTGGAGGGGGGCTCAAAACTATGGCTACACCTTC.